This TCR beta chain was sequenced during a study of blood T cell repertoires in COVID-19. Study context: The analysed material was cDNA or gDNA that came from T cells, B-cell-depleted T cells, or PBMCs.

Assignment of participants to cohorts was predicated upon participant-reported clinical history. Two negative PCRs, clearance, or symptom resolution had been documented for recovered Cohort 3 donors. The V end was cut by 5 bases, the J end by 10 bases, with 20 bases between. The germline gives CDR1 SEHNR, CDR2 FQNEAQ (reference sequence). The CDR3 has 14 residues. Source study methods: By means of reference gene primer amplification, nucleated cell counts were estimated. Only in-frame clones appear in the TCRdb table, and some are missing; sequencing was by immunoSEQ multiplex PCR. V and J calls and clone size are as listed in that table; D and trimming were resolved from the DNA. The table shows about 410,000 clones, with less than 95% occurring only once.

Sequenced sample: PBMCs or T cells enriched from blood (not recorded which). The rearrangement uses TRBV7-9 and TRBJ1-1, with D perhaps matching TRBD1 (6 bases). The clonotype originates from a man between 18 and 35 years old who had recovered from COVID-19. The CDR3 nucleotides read TGTGCCAGCAGCCTCGACAGAAAAGGGGGATTAGCTTTCTTT. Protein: CASSLDRKGGLAFF.